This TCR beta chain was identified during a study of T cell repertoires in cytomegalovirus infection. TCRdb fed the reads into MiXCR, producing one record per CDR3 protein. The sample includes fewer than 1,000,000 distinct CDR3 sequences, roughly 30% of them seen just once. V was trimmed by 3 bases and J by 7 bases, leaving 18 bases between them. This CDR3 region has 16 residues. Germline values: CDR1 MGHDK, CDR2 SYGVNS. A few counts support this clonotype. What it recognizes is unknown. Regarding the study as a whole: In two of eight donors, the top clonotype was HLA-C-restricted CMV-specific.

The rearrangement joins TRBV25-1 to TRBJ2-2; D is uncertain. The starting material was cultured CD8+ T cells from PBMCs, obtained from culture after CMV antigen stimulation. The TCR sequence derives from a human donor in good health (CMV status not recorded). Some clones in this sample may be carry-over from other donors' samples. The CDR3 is CASSEGNLGSGGELFF. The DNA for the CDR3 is TGTGCCAGCAGTGAGGGGAATTTAGGGTCGGGCGGGGAGCTGTTTTTT.